The clone carrying this T cell receptor beta chain was recorded a few times. V was cut by 2 bases and J by 5 bases, with 21 bases left in between. This CDR3 contains 17 residues. The germline V gene encodes CDR1 SGHDN and CDR2 FVKESK. Some clones are missing from TCRdb's copy, which holds only in-frame ones; the method was immunoSEQ multiplex PCR. The table has around 700,000 clones, 75% to 90% seen once; the top ten hold approximately 0.25%. The sample is drawn from a study of blood T cell repertoires in COVID-19. Study background: Acute and convalescent COVID-19 specimens originated in the United States, Italy and Spain. T cells, B-cell-depleted T cells, or PBMCs supplied cDNA or gDNA.

The sequence was obtained from a woman aged 18-29 years with acute or convalescent COVID-19. V and J are TRBV14 and TRBJ1-1; D may be TRBD1 (5 bases). The sample consisted of peripheral blood. The DNA of the CDR3 is TGTGCCAGCAGCCAAAGGCCCCCCTTGGGGCTGAGAACTGAAGCTTTCTTT. This translates into CASSQRPPLGLRTEAFF.